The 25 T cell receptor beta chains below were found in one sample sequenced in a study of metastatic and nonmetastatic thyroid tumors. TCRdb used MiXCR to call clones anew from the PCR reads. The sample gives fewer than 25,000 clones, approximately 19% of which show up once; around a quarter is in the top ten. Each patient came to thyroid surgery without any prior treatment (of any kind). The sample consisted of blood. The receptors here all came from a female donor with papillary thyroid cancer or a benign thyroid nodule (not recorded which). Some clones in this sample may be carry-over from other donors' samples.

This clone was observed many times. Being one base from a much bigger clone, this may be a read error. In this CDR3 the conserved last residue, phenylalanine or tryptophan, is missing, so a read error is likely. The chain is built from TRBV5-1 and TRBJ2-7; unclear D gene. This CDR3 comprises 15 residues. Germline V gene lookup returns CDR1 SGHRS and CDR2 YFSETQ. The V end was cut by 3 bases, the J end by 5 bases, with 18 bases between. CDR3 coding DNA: TGCGCCAGCAGCTGGATCGTCCAGGAAGGAAACGAGCAGTACTCC. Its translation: CASSWIVQEGNEQYS.

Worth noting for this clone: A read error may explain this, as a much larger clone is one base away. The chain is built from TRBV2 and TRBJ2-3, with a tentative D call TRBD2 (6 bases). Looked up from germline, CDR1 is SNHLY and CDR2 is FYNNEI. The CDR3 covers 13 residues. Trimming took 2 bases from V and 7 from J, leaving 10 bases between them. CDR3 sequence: CASSETSSYTQYF. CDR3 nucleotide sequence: TGTGCCAGCAGTGAAACTAGCTCGTATACGCAGTATTTT.

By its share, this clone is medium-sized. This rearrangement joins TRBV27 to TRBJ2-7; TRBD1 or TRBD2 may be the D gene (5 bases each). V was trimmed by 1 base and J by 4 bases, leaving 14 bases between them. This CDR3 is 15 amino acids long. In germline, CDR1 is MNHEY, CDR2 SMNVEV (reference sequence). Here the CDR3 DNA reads TGTGCCAGCAGTTTATTTCCGGGACGGAGTTACGAGCAGTACTTC. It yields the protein CASSLFPGRSYEQYF.

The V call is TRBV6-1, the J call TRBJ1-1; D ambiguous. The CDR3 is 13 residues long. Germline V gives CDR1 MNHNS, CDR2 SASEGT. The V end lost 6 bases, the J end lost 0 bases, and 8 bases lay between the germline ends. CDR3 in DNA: TGTGCCAGCAGGCCCCAGGTGAACACTGAAGCTTTCTTT. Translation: CASRPQVNTEAFF.

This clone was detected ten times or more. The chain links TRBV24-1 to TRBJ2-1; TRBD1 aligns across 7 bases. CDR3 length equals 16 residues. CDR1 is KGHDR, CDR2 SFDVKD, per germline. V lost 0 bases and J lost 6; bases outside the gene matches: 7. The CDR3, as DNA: TGTGCCACCAGTGATTTGAGAGGGGGCCTTTCCAATGAGCAGTTCTTC. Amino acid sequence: CATSDLRGGLSNEQFF.

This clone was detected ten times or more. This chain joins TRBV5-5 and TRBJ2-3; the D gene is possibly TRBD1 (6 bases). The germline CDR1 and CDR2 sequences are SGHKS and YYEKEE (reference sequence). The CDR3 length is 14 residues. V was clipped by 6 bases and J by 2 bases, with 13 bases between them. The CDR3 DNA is TGTGCCAGCAACCCGACAGGACTCACAGATACGCAGTATTTT. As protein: CASNPTGLTDTQYF. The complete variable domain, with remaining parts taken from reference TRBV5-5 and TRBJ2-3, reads DAGVTQSPTHLIKTRGQQVTLRCSPISGHKSVSWYQQVLGQGPQFIFQYYEKEERGRGNFPDRFSARQFPNYSSELNVNALLLGDSALYLCASNPTGLTDTQYFGPGTRLTVL.

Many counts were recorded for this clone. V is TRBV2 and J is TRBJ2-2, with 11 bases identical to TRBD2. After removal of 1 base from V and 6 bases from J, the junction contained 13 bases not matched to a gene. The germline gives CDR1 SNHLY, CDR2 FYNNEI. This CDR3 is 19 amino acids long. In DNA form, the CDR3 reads TGTGCCAGCAGTGAAGAAGGGGCAGGGCGACTAGCGGGACCCGGGGAGCTGTTTTTT. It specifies CASSEEGAGRLAGPGELFF.

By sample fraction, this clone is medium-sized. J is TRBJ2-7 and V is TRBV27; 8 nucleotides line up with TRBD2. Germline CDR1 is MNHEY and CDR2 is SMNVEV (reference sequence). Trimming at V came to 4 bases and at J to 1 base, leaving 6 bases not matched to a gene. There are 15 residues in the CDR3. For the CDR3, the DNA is TGTGCCAGCAGTTGGATCGGGAGGGAGTCCTACGAGCAGTACTTC. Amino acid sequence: CASSWIGRESYEQYF.

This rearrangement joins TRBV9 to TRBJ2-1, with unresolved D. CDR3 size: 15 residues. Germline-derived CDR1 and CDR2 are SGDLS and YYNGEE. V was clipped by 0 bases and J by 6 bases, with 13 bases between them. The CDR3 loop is CASSVASGFFNEQFF. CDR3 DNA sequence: TGTGCCAGCAGCGTAGCTAGTGGATTCTTCAATGAGCAGTTCTTC.

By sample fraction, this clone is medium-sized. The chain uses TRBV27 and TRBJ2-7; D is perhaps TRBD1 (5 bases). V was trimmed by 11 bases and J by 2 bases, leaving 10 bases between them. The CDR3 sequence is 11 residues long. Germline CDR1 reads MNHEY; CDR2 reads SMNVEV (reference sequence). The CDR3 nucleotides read TGTGCCTCAGGACACACCTACGAGCAGTACTTC. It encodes CASGHTYEQYF.

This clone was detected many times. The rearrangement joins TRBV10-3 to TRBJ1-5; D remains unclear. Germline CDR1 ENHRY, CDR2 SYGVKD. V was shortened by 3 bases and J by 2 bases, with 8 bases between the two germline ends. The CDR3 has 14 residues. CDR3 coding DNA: TGTGCCATCAGTGATAACCCTGGCAATCAGCCCCAGCATTTT. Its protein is CAISDNPGNQPQHF.

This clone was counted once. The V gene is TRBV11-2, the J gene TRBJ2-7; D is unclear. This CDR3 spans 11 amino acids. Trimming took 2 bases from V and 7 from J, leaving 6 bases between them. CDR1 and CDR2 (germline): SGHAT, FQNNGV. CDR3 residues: CASSLSREQYF. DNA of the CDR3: TGTGCCAGCAGCTTATCCCGAGAGCAGTACTTC.

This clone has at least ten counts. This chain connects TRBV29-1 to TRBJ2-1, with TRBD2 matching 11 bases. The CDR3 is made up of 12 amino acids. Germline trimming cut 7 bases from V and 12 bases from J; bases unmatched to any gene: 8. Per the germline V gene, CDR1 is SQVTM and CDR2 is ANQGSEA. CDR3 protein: CSGSGGDRGQFF. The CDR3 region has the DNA TGCAGCGGTAGCGGGGGGGATAGGGGGCAGTTCTTC.

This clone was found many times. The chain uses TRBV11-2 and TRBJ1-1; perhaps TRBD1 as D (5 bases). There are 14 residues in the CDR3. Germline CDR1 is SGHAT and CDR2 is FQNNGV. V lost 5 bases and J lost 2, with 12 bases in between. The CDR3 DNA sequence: TGTGCCAGCAGCCGTGGTAGGGGTAACACTGAAGCTTTCTTT. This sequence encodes CASSRGRGNTEAFF.

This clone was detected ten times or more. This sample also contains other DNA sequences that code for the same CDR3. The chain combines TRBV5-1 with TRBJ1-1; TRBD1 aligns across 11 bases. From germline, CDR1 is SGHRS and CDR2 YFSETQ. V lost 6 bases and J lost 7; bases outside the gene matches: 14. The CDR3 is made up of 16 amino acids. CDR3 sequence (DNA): TGCGCCAGCACCATTGGAGGGACAGGGGGTAGAGGTGAAGCTTTCTTT. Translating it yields CASTIGGTGGRGEAFF. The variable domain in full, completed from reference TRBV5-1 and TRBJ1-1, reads KAGVTQTPRYLIKTRGQQVTLSCSPISGHRSVSWYQQTPGQGLQFLFEYFSETQRNKGNFPGRFSGRQFSNSRSEMNVSTLELGDSALYLCASTIGGTGGRGEAFFGQGTRLTVV.

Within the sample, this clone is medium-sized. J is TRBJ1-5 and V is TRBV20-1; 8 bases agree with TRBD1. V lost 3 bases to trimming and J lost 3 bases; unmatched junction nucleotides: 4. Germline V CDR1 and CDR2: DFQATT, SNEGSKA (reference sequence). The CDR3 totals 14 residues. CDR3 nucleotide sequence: TGCAGTGCTAGTACAGGGGGTCACAATCAGCCCCAGCATTTT. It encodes CSASTGGHNQPQHF.

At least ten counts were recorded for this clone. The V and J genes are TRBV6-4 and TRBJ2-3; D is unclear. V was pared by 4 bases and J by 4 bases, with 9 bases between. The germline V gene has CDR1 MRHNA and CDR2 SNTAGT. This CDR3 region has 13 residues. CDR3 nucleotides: TGTGCCAGCAGTGCCGAAGCCGCAGATACGCAGTATTTT. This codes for CASSAEAADTQYF.

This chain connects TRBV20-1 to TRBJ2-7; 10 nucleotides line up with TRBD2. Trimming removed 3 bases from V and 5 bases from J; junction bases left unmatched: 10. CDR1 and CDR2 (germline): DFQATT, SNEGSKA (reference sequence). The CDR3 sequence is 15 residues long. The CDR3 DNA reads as TGCAGTGCTAGGGACGGACTAGCGGTATTTAACGAGCAGTACTTC. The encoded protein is CSARDGLAVFNEQYF.

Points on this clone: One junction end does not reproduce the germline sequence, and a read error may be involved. This CDR3 reads CASSPHGKGLSPIHF. The CDR3 DNA is TGTGCCAGCAGCCCTCACGGAAAGGGGCTTTCACCCATCCACTTT. The rearrangement links TRBV7-9 to TRBJ1-6, with a tentative D call TRBD1 (5 bases). Germline V gene data show CDR1 as SEHNR and CDR2 as FQNEAQ (reference sequence). This CDR3 has 15 residues. The full variable domain, its missing parts supplied by reference TRBV7-9 and TRBJ1-6, is DTGVSQNPRHKITKRGQNVTFRCDPISEHNRLYWYRQTLGQGPEFLTYFQNEAQLEKSRLLSDRFSAERPKGSFSTLEIQRTEQGDSAMYLCASSPHGKGLSPIHFGNGTRLTVT.

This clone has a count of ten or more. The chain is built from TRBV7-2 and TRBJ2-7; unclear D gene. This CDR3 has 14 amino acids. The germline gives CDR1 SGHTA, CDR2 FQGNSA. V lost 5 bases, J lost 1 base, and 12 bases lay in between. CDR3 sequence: CASSLSRDSYEQYF. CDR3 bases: TGTGCCAGCAGCCTAAGTAGGGATTCCTACGAGCAGTACTTC.

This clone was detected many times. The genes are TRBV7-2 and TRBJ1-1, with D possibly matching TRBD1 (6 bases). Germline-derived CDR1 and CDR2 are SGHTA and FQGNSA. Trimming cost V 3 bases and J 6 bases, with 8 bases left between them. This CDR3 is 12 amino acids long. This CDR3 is CASSFPGAEAFF. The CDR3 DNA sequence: TGTGCCAGCAGCTTCCCAGGGGCTGAAGCTTTCTTT.

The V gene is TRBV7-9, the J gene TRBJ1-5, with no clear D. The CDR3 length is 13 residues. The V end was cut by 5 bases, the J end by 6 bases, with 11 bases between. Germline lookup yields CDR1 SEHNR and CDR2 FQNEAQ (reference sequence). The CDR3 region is CASSQDLSQPQHF. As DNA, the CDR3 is TGTGCCAGCAGCCAAGATTTGAGTCAGCCCCAGCATTTT.

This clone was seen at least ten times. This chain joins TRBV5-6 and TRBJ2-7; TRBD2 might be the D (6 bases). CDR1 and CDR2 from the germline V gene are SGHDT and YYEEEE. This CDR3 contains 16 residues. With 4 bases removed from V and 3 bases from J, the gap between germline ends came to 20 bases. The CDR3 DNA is TGTGCCAGCAGCCAAGAGGGACTTAGGGTCTTCTACGAGCAGTACTTC. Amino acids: CASSQEGLRVFYEQYF.

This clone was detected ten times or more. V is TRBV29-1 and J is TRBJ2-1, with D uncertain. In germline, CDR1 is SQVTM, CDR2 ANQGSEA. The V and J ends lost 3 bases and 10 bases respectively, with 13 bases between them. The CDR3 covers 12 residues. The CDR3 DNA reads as TGCAGCGTTGACGTCTCTGGGCGGGAGCAGTTCTTC. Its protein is CSVDVSGREQFF.

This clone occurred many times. The CDR3, as DNA: TGTGCCACCGAAGAGGACACAGATACGCAGTATTTT. It yields the protein CATEEDTDTQYF. The V gene is TRBV24-1, the J gene TRBJ2-3; the D is unclear. The CDR3 is 12 residues long. Trimming removed 9 bases from V and 2 bases from J, with 8 bases in between. Germline V CDR1 and CDR2: KGHDR, SFDVKD.